These T cell receptor beta chains were read from a single sample in a study of blood T cell repertoires in COVID-19. This table comes from immunoSEQ multiplex PCR, and its TCRdb copy is limited to in-frame clones, with some not included. In the table there are around 260,000 clones, 70% to 90% of which are singletons. The sample comprised peripheral blood. These receptors were taken from a human donor with COVID-19, enrolled during active disease. The donor label of this sample is uncertain. CDR3s include the opening cysteine and the closing phenylalanine or tryptophan. Fields, in order: CDR3 length, J gene, V gene, CDR3 protein.

>16|TRBJ1-1|TRBV30
CAFYVFRDTMNTEAFF
>15|TRBJ2-7|TRBV4-3
CASSQETARFYEQYF
>14|TRBJ2-1|TRBV5-1
CASRGQSGYNEQFF
>11|TRBJ2-7|TRBV20-1
CSASNRDEQYF
>16|TRBJ2-3|TRBV27
CASSLGWGGPTDTQYF
>15|TRBJ1-4|TRBV6-1
CASSSVTGGNEKLFF
>15|TRBJ2-3|TRBV30
CAWSVGVGDTDTQYF
>15|TRBJ2-1|TRBV2
CASRPGLAGYNEQFF
>17|TRBJ1-2|TRBV5-1
CASSLAISPDRASGYTF
>15|TRBJ2-2|TRBV5-1
CASRLTGANTGELFF
>13|TRBJ2-7|TRBV5-5
CASSLAFSYEQYF
>14|TRBJ2-5|TRBV19
CASSIDVAEETQYF
>16|TRBJ1-5|TRBV24-1
CATSVTPGDFNQPQHF
>17|TRBJ1-1|TRBV27
CASSLTPIHRENTEAFF
>14|TRBJ1-2|TRBV9
CASSARTGSYGYTF
>15|TRBJ1-3|TRBV19
CASSIPTHAGNTIYF
>14|TRBJ1-1|TRBV7-2
CASSLEVSNTEAFF
>15|TRBJ1-1|TRBV5-1
CASSEYRGLNTEAFF